This TCR beta chain was sequenced in a study of T-cell memory formation after mild COVID-19. Study-wide context: Largely donor-specific TCR clusters were found.

Overall study findings and caveats: Clones contracting day 15 to 85 were balanced CD4/CD8; later expanders leaned CD4+. SARS-CoV-2 specificity of second-wave clones peaking day 37 was unconfirmed.

Trimming took 8 bases from V and 4 from J, leaving 14 bases between them. Per the germline V gene, CDR1 is SQVTM and CDR2 is ANQGSEA. The length of the CDR3 is 12 residues. As to this clonotype: The antigen is not known.

With constant-segment primers, 5'RACE yielded cDNA libraries of TCR alpha and TCR beta that carried sample barcodes and UMIs. TCRdb re-called the 5' RACE reads through MiXCR, storing one row per CDR3 protein. The data show roughly 200,000 distinct CDR3 sequences, 20% to 25% seen once. This sequence joins TRBV29-1 and TRBJ1-2, with D perhaps matching TRBD1 (5 bases). The sequence was obtained from an adult woman who had mild COVID-19 (a few samples of this study predate the infection). Cell type and time point are not known. Sample: PBMCs or a T cell subset sorted from them (not recorded which). The chain's CDR3 is CSTTDGGYGYTF. The DNA for the CDR3 is TGCAGCACGACGGACGGGGGCTATGGCTACACCTTC.